These 20 T cell receptor beta chains were all obtained from the same sample, sequenced in a study of monozygotic twins with inflammatory bowel disease. From its re-call of the 5' RACE reads, TCRdb lists each CDR3 protein once, without DNA. The sample table includes over 100,000 distinct CDR3 sequences. The specimen sequenced was blood. The receptors come from a human donor with ulcerative colitis or Crohn's disease, or a healthy co-twin of an affected twin (not recorded which).

The gene calls are TRBV10-3 and TRBJ2-5. Germline CDR1 ENHRY, CDR2 SYGVKD. This CDR3 is built from 11 residues. CDR3 sequence: CAISETETQYF.

The chain's CDR3 is CASSPTSSNEQFF. The chain is built from TRBV7-3 and TRBJ2-1; TCRdb selects TRBD2, and the lack of DNA leaves this call unchecked. The CDR3 spans 13 residues. The germline V gene encodes CDR1 SGHTA and CDR2 FQGTGA.

The V gene is TRBV18, the J gene TRBJ2-2. This CDR3 is 14 amino acids long. Germline V lookup: CDR1 KGHSH, CDR2 LQKENI. The CDR3 reads CASSPGENTGELFF.

The chain combines TRBV5-4 with TRBJ2-1; TCRdb's assignment of TRBD2 cannot be checked, as there is no DNA. From germline, CDR1 is SGHNT and CDR2 YYREEE (reference sequence). CDR3 length: 16 residues. The CDR3 spells CASSHRTSGAYNEQFF.

The V and J genes are TRBV5-1 and TRBJ1-1. This CDR3 has 17 amino acids. Per germline, CDR1 SGHRS and CDR2 YFSETQ. The CDR3 sequence is CASSAEDRALPNTEAFF. The variable domain in full, completed from reference TRBV5-1 and TRBJ1-1, reads KAGVTQTPRYLIKTRGQQVTLSCSPISGHRSVSWYQQTPGQGLQFLFEYFSETQRNKGNFPGRFSGRQFSNSRSEMNVSTLELGDSALYLCASSAEDRALPNTEAFFGQGTRLTVV.

The V and J genes are TRBV12-3 or TRBV12-4 and TRBJ2-1. The CDR3 totals 15 residues. CDR3 residues: CASSPRASSYNEQFF.

V and J are TRBV3-1 and TRBJ2-7; TCRdb's D gene call, TRBD1, goes unchecked for lack of DNA. The CDR3 extends over 17 amino acids. CDR1 LGHDT and CDR2 YNNKEL come from the germline V gene (reference sequence). The CDR3 here is CASSQEGAGAISYEQYF.

The J gene is TRBJ1-2, the V gene TRBV7-2; TCRdb picks TRBD1, but there is no DNA to check that call. Germline lookup yields CDR1 SGHTA and CDR2 FQGNSA. The CDR3 extends over 14 amino acids. CDR3 residues: CASSRQGPLYGYTF.

The V call is TRBV29-1, the J call TRBJ1-1; TCRdb outputs TRBD1, but without DNA this stays unchecked. CDR1 is SQVTM and CDR2 is ANQGSEA in the germline V gene. This CDR3 is 14 amino acids long. The CDR3 reads CSAHTRTVSPEAFF.

The chain uses TRBV5-1 and TRBJ1-1; TCRdb picks TRBD1, but there is no DNA to check that call. The CDR3 has 16 residues. CDR1 is SGHRS, CDR2 YFSETQ, per germline. This CDR3 reads CASTSSGFWTDTEAFF.

This sequence joins TRBV29-1 and TRBJ2-3; the D call from TCRdb, TRBD2, cannot be confirmed without DNA. The CDR3 is 15 amino acids. Germline V lookup: CDR1 SQVTM, CDR2 ANQGSEA. Here the CDR3 reads CSVAGLATRSDTQYF.

The chain has TRBV10-3 and TRBJ2-6. The CDR3 is made up of 16 amino acids. CDR1 ENHRY and CDR2 SYGVKD come from the germline V gene. The CDR3 is CAISEGQGSGANVLTF.

The chain carries TRBV24-1 and TRBJ1-5; TCRdb reports TRBD1, a call that lacks DNA to check it against. The CDR3 length is 17 residues. Germline-derived CDR1 and CDR2 are KGHDR and SFDVKD. The CDR3 here is CATSDLPGRYSNQPQHF.

The chain joins TRBV6-1 to TRBJ2-5; the D gene TCRdb calls, TRBD2, cannot be checked with no DNA. The CDR3 is made up of 14 amino acids. Germline V gene sequence: CDR1 MNHNS, CDR2 SASEGT. The CDR3 here is CASTRGGSQETQYF.

The V call is TRBV7-3, the J call TRBJ2-3. Germline CDR1 SGHTA, CDR2 FQGTGA. This CDR3 has 15 residues. The CDR3 here is CASSFMSGYTDTQYF.

The chain links TRBV4-3 to TRBJ2-4; the TCRdb D gene call, TRBD2, has no DNA to confirm it. There are 16 residues in the CDR3. The germline V gene has CDR1 LGHNA and CDR2 YSLEER. The CDR3 is CASSQAWTSGRNMQYF.

This chain joins TRBV21-1 and TRBJ2-1; the D gene TCRdb calls, TRBD1, cannot be checked with no DNA. TRBV21-1 is assigned pseudogene status. The CDR3 extends over 18 amino acids. Here the CDR3 reads CASSSRRLTGVTYNEQFF.

The chain recombines TRBV20-1 with TRBJ2-3; TCRdb's D gene call, TRBD1, goes unchecked for lack of DNA. CDR1 DFQATT and CDR2 SNEGSKA come from the germline V gene (reference sequence). The CDR3 loop spans 17 amino acids. The CDR3 reads CSASLDRGLIGTDTQYF.

The chain employs TRBV5-4 and TRBJ2-5; TCRdb designates TRBD2, a call that cannot be tested without DNA. Germline V CDR1 and CDR2: SGHNT, YYREEE (reference sequence). The CDR3 has 16 residues. CDR3 in amino acids: CASSLAVAGALETQYF.

The CDR3 sequence is CASSLGGTRSDTQYF. The genes are TRBV7-2 and TRBJ2-3; absent DNA, TCRdb's TRBD2 call cannot be checked. The CDR3 sequence is 15 residues long. The germline V gene has CDR1 SGHTA and CDR2 FQGNSA.